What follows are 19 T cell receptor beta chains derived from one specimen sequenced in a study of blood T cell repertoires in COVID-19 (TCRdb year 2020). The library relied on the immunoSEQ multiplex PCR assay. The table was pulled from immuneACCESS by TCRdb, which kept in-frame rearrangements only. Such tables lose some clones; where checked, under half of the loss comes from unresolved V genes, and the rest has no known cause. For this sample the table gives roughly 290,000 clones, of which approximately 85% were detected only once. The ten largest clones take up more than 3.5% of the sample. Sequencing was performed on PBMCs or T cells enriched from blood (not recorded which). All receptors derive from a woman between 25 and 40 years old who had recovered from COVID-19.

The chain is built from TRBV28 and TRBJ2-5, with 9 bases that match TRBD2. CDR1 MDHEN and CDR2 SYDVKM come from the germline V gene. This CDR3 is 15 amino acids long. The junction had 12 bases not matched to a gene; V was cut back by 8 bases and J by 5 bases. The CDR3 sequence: CASGPLSGGTETQYF. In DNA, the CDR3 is TGTGCCAGCGGTCCCCTCAGCGGGGGGACTGAGACCCAGTACTTC.

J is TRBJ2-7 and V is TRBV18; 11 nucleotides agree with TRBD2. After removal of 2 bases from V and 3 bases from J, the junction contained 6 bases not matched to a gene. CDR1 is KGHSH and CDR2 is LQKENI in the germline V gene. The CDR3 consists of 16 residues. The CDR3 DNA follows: TGTGCCAGCTCACCAGCTAGCGGGAGGCTCGTCTACGAGCAGTACTTC. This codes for CASSPASGRLVYEQYF.

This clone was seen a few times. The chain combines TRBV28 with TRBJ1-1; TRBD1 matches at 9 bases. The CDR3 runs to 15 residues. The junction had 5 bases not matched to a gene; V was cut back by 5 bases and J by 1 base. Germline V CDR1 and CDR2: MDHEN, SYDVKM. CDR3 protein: CASSRTGVGNTEAFF. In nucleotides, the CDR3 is TGTGCCAGCAGTCGGACAGGGGTGGGGAACACTGAAGCTTTCTTT.

CDR3 coding DNA: TGTGCCAGCACCTATGACACAGGGGGCCTCGCGGGTTTAGAGACCCAGTACTTC. Amino acid sequence: CASTYDTGGLAGLETQYF. The J gene is TRBJ2-5, the V gene TRBV28; 9 bases map to TRBD1. The V segment lost 7 bases and the J segment 4 bases; nucleotides outside the gene matches: 19. The CDR3 is 18 residues long. Looked up from germline, CDR1 is MDHEN and CDR2 is SYDVKM.

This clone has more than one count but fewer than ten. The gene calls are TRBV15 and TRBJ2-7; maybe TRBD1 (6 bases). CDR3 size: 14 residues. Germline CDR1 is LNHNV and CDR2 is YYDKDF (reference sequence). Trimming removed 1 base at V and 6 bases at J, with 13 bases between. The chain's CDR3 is CATSRVQGSIEQYF. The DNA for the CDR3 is TGTGCCACCAGCAGAGTACAGGGCAGTATCGAGCAGTACTTC.

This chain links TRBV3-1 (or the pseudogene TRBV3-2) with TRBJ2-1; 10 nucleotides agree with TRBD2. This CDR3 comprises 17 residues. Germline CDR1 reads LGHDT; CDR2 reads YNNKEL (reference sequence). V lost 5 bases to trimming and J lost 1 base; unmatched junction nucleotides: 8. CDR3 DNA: TGTGCCAGCAGCATCGGGACTAGCGCTTTATCCTACAATGAGCAGTTCTTC. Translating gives CASSIGTSALSYNEQFF.

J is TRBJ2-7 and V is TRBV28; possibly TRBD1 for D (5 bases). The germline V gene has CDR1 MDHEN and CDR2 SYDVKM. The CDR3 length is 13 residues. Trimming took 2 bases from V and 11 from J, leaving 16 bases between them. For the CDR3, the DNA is TGTGCCAGCAGTTTAAAACAGGCGTCCCTGGAGTACTTC. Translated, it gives CASSLKQASLEYF.

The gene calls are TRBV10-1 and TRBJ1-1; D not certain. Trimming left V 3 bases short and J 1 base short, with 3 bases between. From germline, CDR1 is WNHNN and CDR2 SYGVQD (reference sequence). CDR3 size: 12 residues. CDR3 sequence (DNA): TGCGCCAGCAGTGACTGGAACACTGAAGCTTTCTTT. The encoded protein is CASSDWNTEAFF.

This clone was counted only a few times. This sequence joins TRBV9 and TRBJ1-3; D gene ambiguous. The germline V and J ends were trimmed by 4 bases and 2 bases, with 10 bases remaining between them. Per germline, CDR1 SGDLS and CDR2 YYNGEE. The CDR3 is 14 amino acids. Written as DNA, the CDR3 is TGTGCCAGCAGCCAAGGCGGGACTGGAAACACCATATATTTT. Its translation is CASSQGGTGNTIYF.

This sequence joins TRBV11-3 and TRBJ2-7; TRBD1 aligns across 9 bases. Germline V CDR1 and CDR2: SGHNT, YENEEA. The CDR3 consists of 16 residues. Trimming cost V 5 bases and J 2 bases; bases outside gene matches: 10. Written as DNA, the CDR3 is TGTGCCAGCAGCCCAAACACGGGACAGGGTACCTACGAGCAGTACTTC. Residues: CASSPNTGQGTYEQYF.

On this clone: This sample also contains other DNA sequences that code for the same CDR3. The CDR3 DNA is TGTGCCAGCAGTTTACTACAGGGGATCTCTGGAAACACCATATATTTT. It encodes CASSLLQGISGNTIYF. V and J are TRBV28 and TRBJ1-3, with TRBD1 matching 7 bases. Germline CDR1 MDHEN, CDR2 SYDVKM. This CDR3 is built from 16 residues. V gave up 2 bases and J gave up 0 bases; unmatched junction bases: 4.

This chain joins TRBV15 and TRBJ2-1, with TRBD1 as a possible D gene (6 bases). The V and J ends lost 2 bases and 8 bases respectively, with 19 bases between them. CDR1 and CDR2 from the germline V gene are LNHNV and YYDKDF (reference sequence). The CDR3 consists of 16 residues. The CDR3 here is CATSRSRGWGMDEQFF. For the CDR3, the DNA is TGTGCCACCAGCAGATCTAGGGGGTGGGGGATGGATGAGCAGTTCTTC.

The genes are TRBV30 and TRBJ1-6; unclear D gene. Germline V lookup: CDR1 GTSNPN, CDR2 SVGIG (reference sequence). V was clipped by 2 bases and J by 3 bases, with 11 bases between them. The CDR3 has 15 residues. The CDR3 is CAWSMTLLYNSPLHF. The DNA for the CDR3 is TGTGCCTGGAGTATGACTCTGCTCTATAATTCACCCCTCCACTTT.

The CDR3 loop is CASSQKSYEQYF. The CDR3, as DNA: TGTGCCAGCAGCCAAAAATCTTACGAGCAGTACTTC. The V gene is TRBV3-1 (or the pseudogene TRBV3-2), the J gene TRBJ2-7, with D unresolved. Per the germline V gene, CDR1 is LGHDT and CDR2 is YNNKEL (reference sequence). Trimming shortened V by 2 bases and J by 4 bases, and 6 bases separated the two germline ends. The CDR3 spans 12 residues.

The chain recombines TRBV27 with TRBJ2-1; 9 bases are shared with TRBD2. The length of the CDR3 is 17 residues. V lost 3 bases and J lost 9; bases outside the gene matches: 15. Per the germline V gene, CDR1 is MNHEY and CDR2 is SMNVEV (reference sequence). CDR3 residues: CASSLPRGAGGTSEQFF. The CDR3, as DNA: TGTGCCAGCAGTTTGCCCCGGGGAGCGGGAGGAACTAGTGAGCAGTTCTTC.

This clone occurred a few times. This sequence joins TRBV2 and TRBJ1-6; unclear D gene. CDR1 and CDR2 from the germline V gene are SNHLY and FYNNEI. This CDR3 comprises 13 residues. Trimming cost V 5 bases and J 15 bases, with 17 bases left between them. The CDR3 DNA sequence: TGTGCCAGCAGTTCCCGTGAGGGTAGCTTCCTCCACTTT. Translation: CASSSREGSFLHF.

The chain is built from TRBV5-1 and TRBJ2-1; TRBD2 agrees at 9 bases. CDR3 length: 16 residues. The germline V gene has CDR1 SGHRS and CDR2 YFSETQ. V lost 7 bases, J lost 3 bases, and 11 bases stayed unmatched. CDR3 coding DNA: TGCGCCAGCTCCGGGTTAGCGGGAGTACTCTACAATGAGCAGTTCTTC. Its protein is CASSGLAGVLYNEQFF.

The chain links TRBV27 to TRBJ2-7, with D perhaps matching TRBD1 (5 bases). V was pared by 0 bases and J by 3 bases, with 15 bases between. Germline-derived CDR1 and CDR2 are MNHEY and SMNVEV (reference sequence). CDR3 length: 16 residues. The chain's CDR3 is CASSLSARTRHYEQYF. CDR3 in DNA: TGTGCCAGCAGTTTATCTGCCAGGACAAGGCACTACGAGCAGTACTTC.

CDR3 nucleotide sequence: TGTGCCTGGAGCCGACCACCCCCGGGGGACGAGCAGTACTTC. Its translation: CAWSRPPPGDEQYF. This rearrangement joins TRBV30 to TRBJ2-7, with D perhaps matching TRBD2 (6 bases). The length of the CDR3 is 14 residues. V lost 3 bases and J 5 bases, leaving 17 bases between the germline ends. CDR1 GTSNPN and CDR2 SVGIG come from the germline V gene (reference sequence).